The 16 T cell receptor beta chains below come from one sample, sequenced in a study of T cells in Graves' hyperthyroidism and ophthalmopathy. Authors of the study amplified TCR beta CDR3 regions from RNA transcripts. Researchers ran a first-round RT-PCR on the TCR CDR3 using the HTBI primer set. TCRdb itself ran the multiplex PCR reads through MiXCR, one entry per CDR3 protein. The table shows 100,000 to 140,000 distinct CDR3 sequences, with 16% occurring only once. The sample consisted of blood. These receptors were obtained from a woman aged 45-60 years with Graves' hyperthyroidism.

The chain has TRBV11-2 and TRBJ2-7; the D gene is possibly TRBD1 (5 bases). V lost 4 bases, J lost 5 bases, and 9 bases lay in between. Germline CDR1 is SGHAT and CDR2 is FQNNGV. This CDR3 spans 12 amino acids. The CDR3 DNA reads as TGTGCCAGCAGCTCAGGGTTTCACGAGCAGTACTTC. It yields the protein CASSSGFHEQYF.

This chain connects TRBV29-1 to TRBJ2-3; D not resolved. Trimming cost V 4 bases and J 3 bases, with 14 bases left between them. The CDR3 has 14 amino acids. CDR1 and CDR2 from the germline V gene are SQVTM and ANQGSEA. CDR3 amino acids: CSVGSLAGTDTQYF. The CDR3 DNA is TGCAGCGTTGGTTCCCTTGCCGGGACAGATACGCAGTATTTT.

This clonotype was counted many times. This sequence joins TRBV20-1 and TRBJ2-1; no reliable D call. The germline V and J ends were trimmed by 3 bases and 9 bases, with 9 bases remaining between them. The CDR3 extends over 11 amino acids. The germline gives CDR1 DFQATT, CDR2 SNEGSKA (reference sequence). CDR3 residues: CSASSSVEQFF. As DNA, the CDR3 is TGCAGTGCTAGCTCTAGTGTTGAGCAGTTCTTC.

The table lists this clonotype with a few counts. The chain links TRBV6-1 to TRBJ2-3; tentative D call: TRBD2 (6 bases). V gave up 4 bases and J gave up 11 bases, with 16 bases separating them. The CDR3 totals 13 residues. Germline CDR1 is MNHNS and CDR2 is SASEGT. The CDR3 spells CASSVGGGGGQYF. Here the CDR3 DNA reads TGTGCCAGCAGTGTGGGAGGAGGTGGCGGGCAGTATTTT.

CDR3 region: CASSWTQSMTGEQYF. CDR3 bases: TGTGCCAGCAGCTGGACCCAATCGATGACAGGCGAGCAGTACTTC. This sequence joins TRBV7-9 and TRBJ2-7, with D possibly being TRBD1 (6 bases). Germline V gene sequence: CDR1 SEHNR, CDR2 FQNEAQ (reference sequence). Trimming took 4 bases from V and 6 from J, leaving 19 bases between them. The CDR3 totals 15 residues. Full variable domain (remainder filled in from reference TRBV7-9 and TRBJ2-7): DTGVSQNPRHKITKRGQNVTFRCDPISEHNRLYWYRQTLGQGPEFLTYFQNEAQLEKSRLLSDRFSAERPKGSFSTLEIQRTEQGDSAMYLCASSWTQSMTGEQYFGPGTRLTVT.

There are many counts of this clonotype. The CDR3 bases are TGTGCCAGCTCACCTCGGCCGACCGGGGAGCTGTTTTTT. The encoded protein is CASSPRPTGELFF. The chain links TRBV18 to TRBJ2-2; no definite D call. There are 13 residues in the CDR3. The V end lost 3 bases, the J end lost 5 bases, and 7 bases lay between the germline ends. Per germline, CDR1 KGHSH and CDR2 LQKENI.

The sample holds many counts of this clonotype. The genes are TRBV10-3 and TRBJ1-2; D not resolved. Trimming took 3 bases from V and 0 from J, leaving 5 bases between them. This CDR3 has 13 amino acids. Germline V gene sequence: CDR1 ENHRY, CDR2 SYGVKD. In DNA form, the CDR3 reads TGTGCCATCAGTGATCAGACTAACTATGGCTACACCTTC. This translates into CAISDQTNYGYTF.

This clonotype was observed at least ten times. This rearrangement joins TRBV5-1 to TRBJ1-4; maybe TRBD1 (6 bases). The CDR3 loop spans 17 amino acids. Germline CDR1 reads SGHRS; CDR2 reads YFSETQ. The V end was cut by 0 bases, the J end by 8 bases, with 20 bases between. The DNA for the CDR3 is TGCGCCAGCAGCTTGGGGCAGGGGAATCTTCGAACGGAAAAACTGTTTTTT. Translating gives CASSLGQGNLRTEKLFF.

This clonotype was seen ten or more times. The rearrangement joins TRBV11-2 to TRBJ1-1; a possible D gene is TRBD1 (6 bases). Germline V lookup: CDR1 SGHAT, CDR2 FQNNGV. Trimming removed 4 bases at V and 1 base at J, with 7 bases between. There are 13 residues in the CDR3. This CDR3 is CASSWTANTEAFF. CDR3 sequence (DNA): TGTGCCAGCAGCTGGACAGCGAACACTGAAGCTTTCTTT.

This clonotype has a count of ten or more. CDR3 in amino acids: CSAPKRPDSQETQYF. CDR3 sequence (DNA): TGCAGTGCTCCCAAAAGACCCGATAGTCAAGAGACCCAGTACTTC. The rearrangement joins TRBV20-1 to TRBJ2-5; D not certain. The CDR3 contains 15 residues. From germline, CDR1 is DFQATT and CDR2 SNEGSKA (reference sequence). V shed 5 bases and J shed 2 bases, with 18 bases lying between them.

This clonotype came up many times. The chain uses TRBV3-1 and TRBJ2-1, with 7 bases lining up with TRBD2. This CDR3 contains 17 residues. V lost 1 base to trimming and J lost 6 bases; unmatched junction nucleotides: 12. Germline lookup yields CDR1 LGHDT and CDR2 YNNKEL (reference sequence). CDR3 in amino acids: CASSQGRVAGASNEQFF. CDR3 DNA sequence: TGTGCCAGCAGCCAAGGCCGAGTTGCGGGAGCGTCCAATGAGCAGTTCTTC.

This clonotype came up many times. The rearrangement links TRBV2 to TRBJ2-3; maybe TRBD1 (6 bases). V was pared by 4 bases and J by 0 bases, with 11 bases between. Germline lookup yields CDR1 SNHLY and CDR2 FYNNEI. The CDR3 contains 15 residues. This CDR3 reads CASSVDSSSTDTQYF. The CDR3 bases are TGTGCCAGCAGTGTGGACAGTTCTAGCACAGATACGCAGTATTTT. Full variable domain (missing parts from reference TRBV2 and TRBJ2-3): EPEVTQTPSHQVTQMGQEVILRCVPISNHLYFYWYRQILGQKVEFLVSFYNNEISEKSEIFDDQFSVERPDGSNFTLKIRSTKLEDSAMYFCASSVDSSSTDTQYFGPGTRLTVL.

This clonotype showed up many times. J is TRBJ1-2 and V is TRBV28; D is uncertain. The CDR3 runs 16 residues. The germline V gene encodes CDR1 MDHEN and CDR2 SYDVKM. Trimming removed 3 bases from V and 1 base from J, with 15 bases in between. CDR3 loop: CASSFDILPVNYGYTF. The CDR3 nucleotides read TGTGCCAGCAGTTTTGACATCCTCCCGGTTAACTATGGCTACACCTTC.

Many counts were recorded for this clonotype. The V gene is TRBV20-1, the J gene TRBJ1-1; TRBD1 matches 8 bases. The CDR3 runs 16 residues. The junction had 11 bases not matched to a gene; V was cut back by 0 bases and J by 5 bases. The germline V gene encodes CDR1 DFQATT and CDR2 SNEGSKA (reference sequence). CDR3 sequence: CSARDPGTGEGTEAFF. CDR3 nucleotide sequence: TGCAGTGCTAGAGATCCCGGGACAGGCGAGGGGACTGAAGCTTTCTTT.

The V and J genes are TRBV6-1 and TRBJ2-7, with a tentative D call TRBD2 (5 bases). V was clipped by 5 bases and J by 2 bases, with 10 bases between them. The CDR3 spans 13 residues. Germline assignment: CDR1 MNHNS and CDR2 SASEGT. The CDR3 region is CASSRFGAYEQYV. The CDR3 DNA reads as TGTGCCAGCAGTCGCTTCGGGGCCTACGAGCAGTACGTC.

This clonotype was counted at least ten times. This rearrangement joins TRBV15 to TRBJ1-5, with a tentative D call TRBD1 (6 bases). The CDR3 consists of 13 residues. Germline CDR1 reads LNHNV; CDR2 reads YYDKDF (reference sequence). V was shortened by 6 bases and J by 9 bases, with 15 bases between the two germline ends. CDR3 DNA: TGTGCCACCAGATGGGAGGGGGATGGGCCCCAGCATTTT. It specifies CATRWEGDGPQHF.